This TCR beta chain was recovered during a study of T-cell reconstitution after alpha-beta-depleted transplantation in children. Regarding the study as a whole: When one year had passed after transplant, most T-cell counts and diversity came from newly produced T cells. The study reportedly traced alpha-beta T cells about two months after transplant to several hundred expanded graft clones.

Unique molecular identifiers featured in how the TCRbeta library was prepared. TCRdb re-called the PCR reads through MiXCR, storing one row per CDR3 protein. The table shows over 100,000 distinct CDR3 sequences, with 10% occurring only once. V dropped 4 bases and J dropped 5 bases, with 12 bases sitting between them. Germline CDR1 and CDR2: SGHNT and YYREEE (reference sequence). The CDR3 length is 14 residues. With regard to this clonotype: Its target is unknown.

The sequencing here drew on PBMCs, taken before TCRalphabeta/CD19-depleted stem cell transplant. The rearrangement joins TRBV5-4 to TRBJ2-2, with a tentative D call TRBD2 (6 bases). The TCR sequence derives from a boy between 2 and 10 years old with acute lymphoblastic leukemia, due to receive a stem cell transplant. Here the CDR3 DNA reads TGTGCCAGCAGCCCGCCCGGGGGAACCGGGGAGCTGTTTTTT. Encoded protein: CASSPPGGTGELFF. Full variable domain (rest looked up from reference TRBV5-4 and TRBJ2-2): ETGVTQSPTHLIKTRGQQVTLRCSSQSGHNTVSWYQQALGQGPQFIFQYYREEENGRGNFPPRFSGLQFPNYSSELNVNALELDDSALYLCASSPPGGTGELFFGEGSRLTVL.